Below, 18 T cell receptor beta chains from the same sample are listed, as sequenced in a study of T cells in Graves' hyperthyroidism and ophthalmopathy. TCR beta CDR3 regions were amplified from RNA. First-round RT-PCR targeting the TCR CDR3 was performed with the HTBI primer set. From the multiplex PCR reads, TCRdb called clonotypes with MiXCR, one entry per CDR3 protein. The table lists under 300,000 distinct CDR3 sequences, roughly 13% of them singletons, with around 7.9% in the top ten. The source material was blood. The receptors come from a woman in her 30s with Graves' hyperthyroidism that later progressed to Graves' ophthalmopathy.

Ten or more counts support this clonotype. The chain employs TRBV30 and TRBJ2-5, with D perhaps TRBD1 (6 bases). The CDR3 length is 14 residues. The germline V and J ends were trimmed by 5 bases and 1 base, with 14 bases remaining between them. Germline loops: CDR1 GTSNPN, CDR2 SVGIG (reference sequence). CDR3 in amino acids: CAWGKGDLQETQYF. CDR3 in DNA: TGTGCCTGGGGAAAGGGGGACCTCCAAGAGACCCAGTACTTC. Together with reference TRBV30 and TRBJ2-5, the CDR3 gives the full variable domain: SQTIHQWPATLVQPVGSPLSLECTVEGTSNPNLYWYRQAAGRGLQLLFYSVGIGQISSEVPQNLSASRPQDRQFILSSKKLLLSDSGFYLCAWGKGDLQETQYFGPGTRLLVL.

In this sample, this clonotype turned up many times. The chain carries TRBV7-2 and TRBJ2-2, with TRBD2 as a possible D gene (6 bases). The CDR3 length is 14 residues. The germline V gene has CDR1 SGHTA and CDR2 FQGNSA. Trimming removed 3 bases from V and 6 bases from J, with 11 bases in between. The chain's CDR3 is CASSLTSYSGELFF. As DNA, the CDR3 is TGTGCCAGCAGCTTGACTAGTTATTCCGGGGAGCTGTTTTTT.

This clonotype was detected ten times or more. The CDR3 nucleotides read TGCAGTGCTAGAGATTATTATGAAGCTTTCTTT. Translating it yields CSARDYYEAFF. The chain joins TRBV20-1 to TRBJ1-1, with D unclear. CDR3 length equals 11 residues. The germline V gene has CDR1 DFQATT and CDR2 SNEGSKA (reference sequence). V was shortened by 0 bases and J by 7 bases, with 6 bases between the two germline ends.

The chain recombines TRBV19 with TRBJ1-2; D is uncertain. Germline loops: CDR1 LNHDA, CDR2 SQIVND (reference sequence). The length of the CDR3 is 12 residues. With 5 bases removed from V and 2 bases from J, the gap between germline ends came to 6 bases. The CDR3 DNA follows: TGTGCCAGTAGTCCAAGGAACTATGGCTACACCTTC. It is translated as CASSPRNYGYTF.

This clonotype was picked up many times. The V gene is TRBV20-1, the J gene TRBJ2-7; possibly TRBD1 or TRBD2 for D (7 bases each). The CDR3 sequence is 12 residues long. V was pared by 6 bases and J by 3 bases, with 12 bases between. Germline lookup yields CDR1 DFQATT and CDR2 SNEGSKA (reference sequence). The CDR3 loop is CSARGTNYEQYF. DNA for the CDR3: TGCAGTGCCAGGGGGACTAACTACGAGCAGTACTTC.

Of note for this clonotype: This could be a read error, since a much larger clone is one nucleotide away. This rearrangement joins TRBV20-1 to TRBJ2-1, with 11 bases fitting TRBD2. The CDR3 runs to 17 residues. Germline values: CDR1 DFQATT, CDR2 SNEGSKA (reference sequence). CDR3 nucleotides: TGCAGTGCTAGAGGTTTGCTAGCGGGAGGCTTCTACAATGGGCAGTTCTTC. Protein sequence: CSARGLLAGGFYNGQFF.

This clonotype was recorded many times. The chain is built from TRBV15 and TRBJ1-1; D is unresolved. The CDR3 consists of 16 residues. Germline CDR1 is LNHNV and CDR2 is YYDKDF (reference sequence). V was pared by 0 bases and J by 4 bases, with 15 bases between. CDR3 loop: CATSRDTEPEFTEAFF. In DNA, the CDR3 is TGTGCCACCAGCAGAGATACGGAACCGGAATTCACTGAAGCTTTCTTT. The whole variable domain, filled in from reference TRBV15 and TRBJ1-1, reads DAMVIQNPRYQVTQFGKPVTLSCSQTLNHNVMYWYQQKSSQAPKLLFHYYDKDFNNEADTPDNFQSRRPNTSFCFLDIRSPGLGDTAMYLCATSRDTEPEFTEAFFGQGTRLTVV.

Ten or more counts support this clonotype. This chain links TRBV2 with TRBJ2-7, with D possibly TRBD1 on 5 matching bases. The V gene's germline CDR1 is SNHLY and CDR2 FYNNEI. V shed 4 bases and J shed 2 bases, with 12 bases lying between them. This CDR3 is 14 amino acids long. This chain's CDR3 is CASSVGRQPYEQYF. In DNA, the CDR3 is TGTGCCAGCAGTGTGGGCAGACAGCCCTACGAGCAGTACTTC. The variable domain in full, with the rest retrieved from reference TRBV2 and TRBJ2-7, is EPEVTQTPSHQVTQMGQEVILRCVPISNHLYFYWYRQILGQKVEFLVSFYNNEISEKSEIFDDQFSVERPDGSNFTLKIRSTKLEDSAMYFCASSVGRQPYEQYFGPGTRLTVT.

Many counts were recorded for this clonotype. The chain has TRBV6-1 and TRBJ2-4; no reliable D call. Germline V gives CDR1 MNHNS, CDR2 SASEGT. The CDR3 is 15 residues long. The germline V and J ends were trimmed by 1 base and 1 base, with 8 bases remaining between them. CDR3 sequence (DNA): TGTGCCAGCAGTGAAGAGAGCGCTGCCAAAAACATTCAGTACTTC. This gives the protein CASSEESAAKNIQYF.

This chain uses TRBV7-9 with TRBJ1-1; D is possibly TRBD1 (6 bases). The CDR3 covers 13 residues. V was clipped by 2 bases and J by 9 bases, with 13 bases between them. Germline V CDR1 and CDR2: SEHNR, FQNEAQ (reference sequence). CDR3 amino acids: CASSLMGAGQAFF. CDR3 coding DNA: TGTGCCAGCAGCTTAATGGGGGCGGGGCAAGCTTTCTTT.

This clonotype was seen repeatedly, ten times or more. The V gene is TRBV20-1, the J gene TRBJ2-3; 11 nucleotides line up with TRBD1. Per the germline V gene, CDR1 is DFQATT and CDR2 is SNEGSKA (reference sequence). Germline trimming cut 5 bases from V and 6 bases from J; bases unmatched to any gene: 10. The CDR3 is made up of 15 amino acids. The CDR3 loop reads CSASRGGQGADTQYF. CDR3 nucleotides: TGCAGTGCTTCCAGAGGCGGACAGGGGGCCGATACGCAGTATTTT.

This clonotype was seen repeatedly, ten times or more. J is TRBJ2-5 and V is TRBV18, with D perhaps TRBD1 (6 bases). The CDR3 extends over 14 amino acids. V was shortened by 5 bases and J by 2 bases, with 12 bases between the two germline ends. From germline, CDR1 is KGHSH and CDR2 LQKENI. The CDR3, as DNA: TGTGCCAGCTCAGACAGCACAGGGCAAGAGACCCAGTACTTC. It codes for CASSDSTGQETQYF.

This clonotype was observed at least ten times. The chain is built from TRBV7-2 and TRBJ2-3; TRBD2 matches at 8 bases. CDR3 size: 16 residues. Losses at the gene ends were 5 bases for V and 1 base for J; bases not matched to a gene: 8. Per the germline V gene, CDR1 is SGHTA and CDR2 is FQGNSA. CDR3 residues: CASSLSGGRRTDTQYF. The CDR3 coding sequence is TGTGCCAGCAGCCTTTCTGGCGGGAGGCGCACAGATACGCAGTATTTT.

Many counts were recorded for this clonotype. The chain carries TRBV6-2 or TRBV6-3 and TRBJ2-1; weak D call: TRBD1 (6 bases). This CDR3 contains 11 residues. Per the germline V gene, CDR1 is MNHEY and CDR2 is SVGEGT. V lost 9 bases and J lost 4, with 7 bases in between. Here the CDR3 reads CASQGYNEQFF. The CDR3 DNA is TGTGCCAGTCAGGGGTACAATGAGCAGTTCTTC.

This clonotype has at least ten counts. J is TRBJ2-3 and V is TRBV7-6; no clear D gene. This CDR3 comprises 15 residues. Trimming pared 4 bases from V and 2 bases from J, leaving 13 bases between. In germline, CDR1 is SGHVS, CDR2 FNYEAQ. The CDR3 nucleotides read TGTGCCAGCAGCTCATGGCTAGGCACCACAGATACGCAGTATTTT. Translation gives CASSSWLGTTDTQYF.

This clonotype was picked up a small number of times. A much larger clone is a single base away; this may be a read error. V usage is TRBV28 and J usage is TRBJ2-1; 13 nucleotides match TRBD2. CDR1 MDHEN and CDR2 SYDVKM come from the germline V gene. This CDR3 has 16 residues. CDR3 loop: CASSWTSGSSYNEQLF. CDR3 DNA: TGTGCCAGCAGTTGGACTAGCGGGAGCTCCTACAATGAGCAGCTCTTC.

This clonotype was detected ten times or more. The chain recombines TRBV18 with TRBJ2-1; 8 positions match TRBD2. Germline V gene sequence: CDR1 KGHSH, CDR2 LQKENI. V gave up 3 bases and J gave up 7 bases; unmatched junction bases: 8. This CDR3 contains 15 residues. The CDR3 coding sequence is TGTGCCAGCTCACCGACTAGCGCCGGGAAAAATGAGCAGTTCTTC. As protein: CASSPTSAGKNEQFF.

The chain employs TRBV15 and TRBJ1-4, with TRBD1 identical over 7 bases. CDR3 length equals 12 residues. The junction had 1 base not matched to a gene; V was cut back by 6 bases and J by 6 bases. The germline CDR1 and CDR2 sequences are LNHNV and YYDKDF (reference sequence). CDR3: CATRGGHEKLFF. In DNA, the CDR3 is TGTGCCACCAGAGGGGGCCATGAAAAACTGTTTTTT.